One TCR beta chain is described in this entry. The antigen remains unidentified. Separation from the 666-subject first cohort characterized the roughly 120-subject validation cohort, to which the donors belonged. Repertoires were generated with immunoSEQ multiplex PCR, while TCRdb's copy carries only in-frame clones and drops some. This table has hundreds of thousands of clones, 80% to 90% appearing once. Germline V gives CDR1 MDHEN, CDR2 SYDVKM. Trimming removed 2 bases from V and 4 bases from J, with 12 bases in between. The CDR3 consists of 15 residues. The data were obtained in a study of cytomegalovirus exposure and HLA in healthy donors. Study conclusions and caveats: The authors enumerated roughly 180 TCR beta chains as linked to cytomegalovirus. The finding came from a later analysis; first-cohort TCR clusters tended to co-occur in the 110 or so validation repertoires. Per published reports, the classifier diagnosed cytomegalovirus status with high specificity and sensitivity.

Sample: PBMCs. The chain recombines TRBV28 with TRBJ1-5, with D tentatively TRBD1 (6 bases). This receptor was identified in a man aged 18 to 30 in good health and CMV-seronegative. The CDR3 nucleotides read TGTGCCAGCAGTTTAAATTACAGGGAAAATCAGCCCCAGCATTTT. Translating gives CASSLNYRENQPQHF.